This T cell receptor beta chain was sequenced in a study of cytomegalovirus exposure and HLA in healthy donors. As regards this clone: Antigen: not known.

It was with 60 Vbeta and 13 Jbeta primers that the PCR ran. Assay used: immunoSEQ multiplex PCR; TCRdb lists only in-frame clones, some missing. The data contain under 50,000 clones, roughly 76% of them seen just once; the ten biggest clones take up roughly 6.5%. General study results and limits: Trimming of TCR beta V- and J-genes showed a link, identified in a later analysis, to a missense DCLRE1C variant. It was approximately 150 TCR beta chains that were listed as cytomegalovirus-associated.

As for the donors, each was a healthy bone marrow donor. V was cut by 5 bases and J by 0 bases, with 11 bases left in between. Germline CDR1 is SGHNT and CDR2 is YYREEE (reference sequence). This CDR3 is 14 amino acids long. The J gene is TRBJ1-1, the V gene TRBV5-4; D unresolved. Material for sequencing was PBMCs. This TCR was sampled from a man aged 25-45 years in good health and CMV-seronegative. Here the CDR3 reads CASSRGHMNTEAFF. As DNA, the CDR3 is TGTGCCAGCAGTCGTGGGCATATGAACACTGAAGCTTTCTTT.